Shown below are 10 T cell receptor beta chains from a single sample sequenced in a study of T cell repertoires in cytomegalovirus infection. Each CDR3 protein is one row after TCRdb ran MiXCR on the reads. In the table there are 400,000 or so distinct CDR3 sequences, about 33% of which are singletons. The sequencing input was PBMCs. These receptors were collected from a human donor in good health (CMV status not recorded). Some clones in this sample may be carry-over from other donors' samples.

The rearrangement joins TRBV19 to TRBJ1-2, with D uncertain. The CDR3 covers 12 residues. Trimming shortened V by 6 bases and J by 8 bases, and 13 bases separated the two germline ends. Germline CDR1 and CDR2: LNHDA and SQIVND (reference sequence). The DNA of the CDR3 is TGTGCCAGTAGCCGGACGCCGCGGGGCTACACCTTC. As protein: CASSRTPRGYTF.

This clonotype was recorded a few times. The chain combines TRBV5-1 with TRBJ2-1, with 10 bases lining up with TRBD2. The junction had 4 bases not matched to a gene; V was cut back by 4 bases and J by 12 bases. Germline CDR1 reads SGHRS; CDR2 reads YFSETQ. The CDR3 totals 12 residues. The CDR3 sequence is CASSTPSGGQFF. DNA for the CDR3: TGCGCCAGCAGCACACCTAGCGGGGGGCAGTTCTTC.

Comments on this clonotype: This CDR3 fails to terminate in the conserved phenylalanine or tryptophan, so it likely reflects a read error. No DNA is shown, since the ends of the CDR3 on it are uncertain; the CDR3 is the one TCRdb lists. The chain couples TRBV7-8 to TRBJ2-3. Germline CDR1 and CDR2: SGHVS and FQNEAQ. The CDR3 comprises 18 residues, both ends counted. The CDR3: CASSLALSFGWSTYTPYC.

This clonotype occurred a few times. The rearrangement links TRBV19 to TRBJ2-2; D is uncertain. Germline assignment: CDR1 LNHDA and CDR2 SQIVND (reference sequence). Trimming removed 6 bases at V and 4 bases at J, with 12 bases between. This CDR3 region has 14 residues. CDR3 residues: CASRTPDLTGELFF. The CDR3 DNA reads as TGTGCCAGTAGAACTCCGGACCTCACCGGGGAGCTGTTTTTT.

This clonotype turned up a few times. The chain carries TRBV10-3 and TRBJ1-1; the D gene is possibly TRBD1 (5 bases). This CDR3 is 14 amino acids long. The germline CDR1 and CDR2 sequences are ENHRY and SYGVKD. V lost 4 bases and J lost 4, with 13 bases in between. The CDR3 reads CAISGGAIGTEAFF. The CDR3 DNA follows: TGTGCCATCAGTGGAGGGGCCATTGGCACTGAAGCTTTCTTT.

This clonotype was recorded many times. The chain links TRBV7-2 to TRBJ1-1; D is perhaps TRBD1 (5 bases). The CDR3 runs to 15 residues. The V and J ends lost 5 bases and 1 base respectively, with 14 bases between them. The V gene's germline CDR1 is SGHTA and CDR2 FQGNSA. The CDR3 loop reads CASSIRGGGNTEAFF. The CDR3 DNA reads TGTGCCAGCAGCATCCGGGGGGGGGGGAACACTGAAGCTTTCTTT.

Comments on this clonotype: A read error is likely, as this CDR3 ends without the conserved phenylalanine or tryptophan. V usage is TRBV3-1 and J usage is TRBJ1-6, with 7 bases aligning to TRBD1. The CDR3 contains 14 residues. Germline lookup yields CDR1 LGHDT and CDR2 YNNKEL (reference sequence). The trim removed 3 bases at V and 6 bases at J, leaving 2 bases unmatched. The CDR3 DNA reads TGTGCCAGCAGCCAGGGGACAGCTAATTCACCCCTCCACGTT. It specifies CASSQGTANSPLHV.

The DNA of the CDR3 is TGCGCCAGCAGCCAAGAGAACAGGGTGGCCGGGGAGCTGTTTTTT. It specifies CASSQENRVAGELFF. The V gene is TRBV4-1, the J gene TRBJ2-2; maybe TRBD1 (6 bases). The CDR3 is 15 amino acids. Germline V gene data show CDR1 as MGHRA and CDR2 as YSYEKL. The V end lost 0 bases, the J end lost 6 bases, and 11 bases lay between the germline ends.

This clonotype has only a few counts. The gene calls are TRBV12-3 or TRBV12-4 and TRBJ2-7; 9 bases are a match to TRBD1. The CDR3 is 15 amino acids. V lost 5 bases, J lost 4 bases, and 9 bases stayed unmatched. In nucleotides, the CDR3 is TGTGCCAGCAGTCAGACAGGGGGAATCCAATACGAGCAGTACTTC. Amino acids: CASSQTGGIQYEQYF.

This chain links TRBV20-1 with TRBJ1-2; 8 nucleotides match TRBD1. The ends lost 6 bases at V and 7 bases at J; junction bases unmatched: 10. CDR3 length: 13 residues. From germline, CDR1 is DFQATT and CDR2 SNEGSKA (reference sequence). The CDR3: CSAEGDRLIGYTF. DNA of the CDR3: TGCAGTGCCGAGGGGGACAGGCTTATTGGCTACACCTTC.